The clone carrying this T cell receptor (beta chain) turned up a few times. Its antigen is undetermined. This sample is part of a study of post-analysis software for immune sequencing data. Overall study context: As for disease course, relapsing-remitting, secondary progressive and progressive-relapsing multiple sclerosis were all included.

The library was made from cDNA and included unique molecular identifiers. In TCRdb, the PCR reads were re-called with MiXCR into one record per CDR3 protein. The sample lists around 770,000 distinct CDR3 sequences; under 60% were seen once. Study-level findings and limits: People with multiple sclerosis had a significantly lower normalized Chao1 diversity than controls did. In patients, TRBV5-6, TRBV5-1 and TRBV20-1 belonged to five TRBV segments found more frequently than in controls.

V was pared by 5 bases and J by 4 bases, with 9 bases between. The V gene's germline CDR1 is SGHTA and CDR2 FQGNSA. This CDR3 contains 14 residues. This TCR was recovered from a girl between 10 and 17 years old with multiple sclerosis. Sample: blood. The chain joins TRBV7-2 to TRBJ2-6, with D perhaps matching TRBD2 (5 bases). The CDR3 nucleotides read TGTGCCAGCAGCCTGTGGGAGGGGGCCAACGTCCTGACTTTC. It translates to CASSLWEGANVLTF.